The rows below give T cell receptor beta chains drawn from one sample of a study of blood T cell repertoires in COVID-19. Sequenced by immunoSEQ multiplex PCR; TCRdb stores in-frame clones only, minus some. Here the sample spans 130,000 to 150,000 clones, around 82% being singletons. Sequencing used peripheral blood. The receptor set was obtained from a human donor with acute or convalescent COVID-19. The donor label of this sample is uncertain. CDR3s include the opening cysteine and the closing phenylalanine or tryptophan. A D gene is named only where the DNA matches it firmly.

d_call: TRBD1
j_call: TRBJ1-6
v_call: TRBV11-2
cdr3_aa: CASSLATGGRGNSPLHF

d_call: TRBD1
j_call: TRBJ1-1
v_call: TRBV10-2
cdr3_aa: CASGGQGAWTEAFF

d_call: .
j_call: TRBJ1-5
v_call: TRBV7-2
cdr3_aa: CASSSRGGDQPQHF

d_call: .
j_call: TRBJ2-5
v_call: TRBV19
cdr3_aa: CASQEGALIETQYF

d_call: .
j_call: TRBJ1-1
v_call: TRBV5-4
cdr3_aa: CASRGREVEAFF

d_call: .
j_call: TRBJ1-1
v_call: TRBV19
cdr3_aa: CASSMGDTNTEAFF

d_call: .
j_call: TRBJ2-1
v_call: TRBV29-1
cdr3_aa: CSVESLEEQFF

d_call: .
j_call: TRBJ2-5
v_call: TRBV6-7
cdr3_aa: CASSYSKPDARIQETQYF

d_call: .
j_call: TRBJ2-7
v_call: TRBV4-2
cdr3_aa: CASSQAGGGGTEQYF

d_call: TRBD1
j_call: TRBJ1-5
v_call: TRBV5-6
cdr3_aa: CASSGTDSNQPQHF

d_call: .
j_call: TRBJ1-1
v_call: TRBV7-8
cdr3_aa: CASSPLTEAFF

d_call: TRBD1
j_call: TRBJ1-1
v_call: TRBV6-4
cdr3_aa: CASSPNPGQGVVFF

d_call: .
j_call: TRBJ2-7
v_call: TRBV29-1
cdr3_aa: CSVEEGAGEDNEQYF

d_call: TRBD1
j_call: TRBJ2-1
v_call: TRBV6-1
cdr3_aa: CASSEAGTGVYNEQFF

d_call: .
j_call: TRBJ1-6
v_call: TRBV5-1
cdr3_aa: CASSLGQNNSPLHF

d_call: TRBD1
j_call: TRBJ1-2
v_call: TRBV29-1
cdr3_aa: CSVEDGDSYGYTF

d_call: TRBD1
j_call: TRBJ2-7
v_call: TRBV15
cdr3_aa: CASSRDRWSEQYF

d_call: TRBD1
j_call: TRBJ1-6
v_call: TRBV7-2
cdr3_aa: CASSSQGAYVSNSPLHF

d_call: TRBD1
j_call: TRBJ2-3
v_call: TRBV7-9
cdr3_aa: CASSLGTGSTDTQYF

d_call: TRBD1
j_call: TRBJ1-5
v_call: TRBV19
cdr3_aa: CASRGGRTGGRQPQHF

d_call: TRBD1
j_call: TRBJ1-2
v_call: TRBV5-1
cdr3_aa: CASSLGDSVIGYTF

d_call: .
j_call: TRBJ2-7
v_call: TRBV7-8
cdr3_aa: CASSRTGNYYEQYF

d_call: .
j_call: TRBJ2-7
v_call: TRBV6-5
cdr3_aa: CASSPQYEQYF

d_call: .
j_call: TRBJ2-1
v_call: TRBV3-1/TRBV3-2
cdr3_aa: CASSQDKYEQFF

d_call: TRBD1
j_call: TRBJ2-2
v_call: TRBV19
cdr3_aa: CASSSGTGDTGELFF

d_call: .
j_call: TRBJ1-1
v_call: TRBV2
cdr3_aa: CASSSGFPEAFF

d_call: TRBD2
j_call: TRBJ2-7
v_call: TRBV2
cdr3_aa: CASSEVASGNYEQYF

d_call: TRBD2
j_call: TRBJ2-2
v_call: TRBV10-3
cdr3_aa: CATYPGLAGDTGELFF

d_call: TRBD1
j_call: TRBJ1-2
v_call: TRBV3-1/TRBV3-2
cdr3_aa: CASSQGGGQPFYGYTF

d_call: TRBD1
j_call: TRBJ1-2
v_call: TRBV27
cdr3_aa: CASSGGTGDYGYTF

d_call: TRBD2
j_call: TRBJ2-1
v_call: TRBV3-1/TRBV3-2
cdr3_aa: CASSQHGLAGAYNEQFF

d_call: TRBD1
j_call: TRBJ1-2
v_call: TRBV6-5
cdr3_aa: CASSYPAGTANYGYTF

d_call: TRBD1
j_call: TRBJ2-7
v_call: TRBV7-2
cdr3_aa: CASSRSGTGANEQYF

d_call: TRBD1
j_call: TRBJ1-4
v_call: TRBV7-9
cdr3_aa: CASSFVSTGAWEKLFF

d_call: .
j_call: TRBJ1-1
v_call: TRBV11-2
cdr3_aa: CASSLEPGSNTEAFF

d_call: TRBD1
j_call: TRBJ2-5
v_call: TRBV7-6
cdr3_aa: CASSQTGTANQETQYF

d_call: TRBD1
j_call: TRBJ1-3
v_call: TRBV20-1
cdr3_aa: CSASYPGQGIGNTIYF

d_call: .
j_call: TRBJ2-3
v_call: TRBV6-1
cdr3_aa: CASSERKASLATDTQYF

d_call: .
j_call: TRBJ1-2
v_call: TRBV11-3
cdr3_aa: CASSFQGTGYTF

d_call: TRBD1
j_call: TRBJ2-1
v_call: TRBV10-3
cdr3_aa: CATRPDRGSYNEQFF

d_call: TRBD1
j_call: TRBJ2-7
v_call: TRBV4-1
cdr3_aa: CATSKSGQGLDYEQYF

d_call: .
j_call: TRBJ2-2
v_call: TRBV7-2
cdr3_aa: CASSLLGGDTGELFF

d_call: TRBD1
j_call: TRBJ2-1
v_call: TRBV6-5
cdr3_aa: CASRGTGTYNEQFF